The sequence of this TCR beta chain was determined in a study of human T cells and chemical hapten exposure. Study-level information: Weekly diphenylcyclopropenone doses were given to patients' scalps across the approximately 26-week study. Study-wide results and caveats: Expanded TCRs formed significantly more large CDR3 similarity clusters than controls.

Time point given: patch test 2, 6 weeks after DPC sensitization. The treatment was: therapeutic diphenylcyclopropenone sensitization with weekly scalp DPC. This CDR3 is 16 amino acids long. V lost 3 bases and J lost 8; bases outside the gene matches: 12. The germline gives CDR1 KGHDR, CDR2 SFDVKD. Many counts were recorded for this clonotype. Its target is unknown. TCRdb reprocessed the RACE reads via MiXCR and lists one record per CDR3 protein. Of 40,000 to 45,000 distinct CDR3 sequences in the sample, around 9% are singletons; the top ten hold 15%. This chain joins TRBV24-1 and TRBJ2-3; TRBD1 aligns across 8 bases. The specimen comprised whole blood, sampled in connection with sensitization to the hapten diphenylcyclopropenone (DPC). The source of this sequence is a woman in her thirties or forties with alopecia areata. Some clones in this sample may be carry-over from other donors' samples. This CDR3 is CATSDTSTGEVATQYF. The CDR3 DNA follows: TGTGCCACCAGTGATACATCGACAGGGGAGGTTGCTACGCAGTATTTT.